Following are 12 T cell receptor beta chains from one sample sequenced in a study of blood T cell repertoires in COVID-19. The data were produced by immunoSEQ multiplex PCR, yet TCRdb's version contains in-frame clones alone and is incomplete. The table lists a few hundred thousand clones, just under 90% of them singletons. Sequences were obtained from peripheral blood. The receptors were gathered from a woman aged 45-65 years with COVID-19, enrolled during active disease.

The rearrangement links TRBV28 to TRBJ2-1; 8 bases map to TRBD1. With V trimmed by 3 bases and J by 8 bases, 6 bases remained unmatched. CDR1 MDHEN and CDR2 SYDVKM come from the germline V gene. The CDR3 sequence is 14 residues long. CDR3 in amino acids: CASSFGTGVDEQFF. CDR3 bases: TGTGCCAGCAGTTTTGGGACAGGCGTCGATGAGCAGTTCTTC.

The chain recombines TRBV7-8 with TRBJ1-1; TRBD1 agrees at 11 bases. This CDR3 has 15 amino acids. CDR1 is SGHVS, CDR2 FQNEAQ, per germline. Unmatched junction bases numbered 6, after V lost 5 bases and J lost 4 bases. The CDR3 nucleotides read TGTGCCAGCAGCCTAGGGGACAGGGGGAGCACTGAAGCTTTCTTT. Translating gives CASSLGDRGSTEAFF.

To note about this clone: An end of the junction differs from the germline gene, which may be a read error. At the DNA level, this CDR3 is encoded by other sequences in the same sample as well. The rearrangement links TRBV7-3 to TRBJ1-2; 8 bases align to TRBD1. The germline V gene has CDR1 SGHTA and CDR2 FQGTGA. The CDR3 covers 16 residues. CDR3 amino acids: CASSLTRDRTNYGYTF. The CDR3 region has the DNA TGCGCCAGCAGCTTAACTAGGGACAGGACTAACTATGGCTACACCTTC.

This chain connects TRBV6-1 to TRBJ2-3, with 7 bases that match TRBD2. The CDR3 length is 16 residues. J gave up 2 bases and V 4 bases, and 9 bases lay outside the gene matches. CDR1 is MNHNS and CDR2 is SASEGT in the germline V gene. This chain's CDR3 is CASSAEGGRFTDTQYF. Written as DNA, the CDR3 is TGTGCCAGCAGTGCAGAGGGAGGGCGATTCACAGATACGCAGTATTTT.

The chain combines TRBV6-6 with TRBJ1-2, with D possibly being TRBD1 (5 bases). V gave up 6 bases and J gave up 5 bases, with 16 bases separating them. CDR1 MNHNY and CDR2 SVGAGI come from the germline V gene (reference sequence). The CDR3 is 14 residues long. CDR3 region: CASSPRGVYYGYTF. The CDR3 coding sequence is TGTGCCAGCAGCCCCCGGGGGGTTTATTATGGCTACACCTTC.

The gene calls are TRBV6-5 and TRBJ2-1, with a tentative D call TRBD1 (6 bases). This CDR3 has 13 residues. The germline V gene has CDR1 MNHEY and CDR2 SVGAGI. V was trimmed by 8 bases and J by 2 bases, leaving 10 bases between them. The CDR3 loop is CASLGGTYNEQFF. The CDR3 DNA reads TGTGCCAGCCTAGGGGGTACCTACAATGAGCAGTTCTTC.

The chain links TRBV4-2 to TRBJ1-4; 7 bases are a match to TRBD1. The germline V gene has CDR1 LGHNA and CDR2 YNFKEQ. V lost 0 bases to trimming and J lost 2 bases; unmatched junction nucleotides: 9. The CDR3 runs to 18 residues. The CDR3 DNA reads TGTGCCAGCAGCCAAGACCCGATCCCACAGGGGACTAATGAAAAACTGTTTTTT. Translated: CASSQDPIPQGTNEKLFF.

The chain links TRBV5-5 to TRBJ2-7; weak D call: TRBD1 (6 bases). Trimming took off 2 bases at V and 2 bases at J, with 8 bases between the two ends. The germline V gene has CDR1 SGHKS and CDR2 YYEKEE (reference sequence). This CDR3 region has 13 residues. The CDR3 loop reads CASSLQGAYEQYF. CDR3 coding DNA: TGTGCCAGCAGCTTACAGGGAGCCTACGAGCAGTACTTC.

The chain recombines TRBV11-3 with TRBJ2-1; 8 nucleotides align to TRBD1. Trimming cost V 1 base and J 4 bases; bases outside gene matches: 6. Germline-derived CDR1 and CDR2 are SGHNT and YENEEA. The CDR3 spans 16 residues. CDR3 DNA: TGTGCCAGCAGCTTAGCCGGGACAGGTAATTACAATGAGCAGTTCTTC. It translates to CASSLAGTGNYNEQFF.

The gene calls are TRBV5-4 and TRBJ2-3, with 9 nucleotides matching TRBD2. The CDR3 runs 16 residues. The V segment lost 4 bases and the J segment 1 base; nucleotides outside the gene matches: 7. Per germline, CDR1 SGHNT and CDR2 YYREEE (reference sequence). CDR3 region: CASSPPLAGRTDTQYF. DNA of the CDR3: TGTGCCAGCAGCCCCCCACTAGCGGGTCGCACAGATACGCAGTATTTT. The full variable domain, its missing parts supplied by reference TRBV5-4 and TRBJ2-3, is ETGVTQSPTHLIKTRGQQVTLRCSSQSGHNTVSWYQQALGQGPQFIFQYYREEENGRGNFPPRFSGLQFPNYSSELNVNALELDDSALYLCASSPPLAGRTDTQYFGPGTRLTVL.

The CDR3 region has the DNA TGTGCCAGCAGCGCAAGGGACAGGGGCGGCTATGGCTACACCTTC. As protein: CASSARDRGGYGYTF. V usage is TRBV25-1 and J usage is TRBJ1-2; 10 bases match TRBD1. V gave up 6 bases and J gave up 4 bases; unmatched junction bases: 8. The CDR3 spans 15 residues. Germline V gene sequence: CDR1 MGHDK, CDR2 SYGVNS.

The V call is TRBV5-1, the J call TRBJ2-1; 7 bases agree with TRBD2. Germline V lookup: CDR1 SGHRS, CDR2 YFSETQ. The CDR3 totals 15 residues. V lost 6 bases to trimming and J lost 10 bases; unmatched junction nucleotides: 16. The CDR3 region is CASTPGGSVGEEQFF. CDR3 nucleotide sequence: TGCGCCAGCACCCCAGGCGGGAGCGTTGGGGAGGAGCAGTTCTTC.